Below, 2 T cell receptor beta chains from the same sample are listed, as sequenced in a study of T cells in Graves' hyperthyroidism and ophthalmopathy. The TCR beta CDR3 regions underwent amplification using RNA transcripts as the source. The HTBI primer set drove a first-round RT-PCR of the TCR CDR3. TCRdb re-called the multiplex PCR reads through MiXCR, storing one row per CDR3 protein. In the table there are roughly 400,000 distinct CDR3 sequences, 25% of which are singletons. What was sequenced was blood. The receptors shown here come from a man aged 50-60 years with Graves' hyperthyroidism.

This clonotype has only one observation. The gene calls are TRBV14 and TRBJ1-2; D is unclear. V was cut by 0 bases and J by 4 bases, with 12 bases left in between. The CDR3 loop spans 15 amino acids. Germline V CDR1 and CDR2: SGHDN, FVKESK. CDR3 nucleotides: TGTGCCAGCAGCCAAGATACAGCCCCTTTCTATGGCTACACCTTC. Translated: CASSQDTAPFYGYTF.

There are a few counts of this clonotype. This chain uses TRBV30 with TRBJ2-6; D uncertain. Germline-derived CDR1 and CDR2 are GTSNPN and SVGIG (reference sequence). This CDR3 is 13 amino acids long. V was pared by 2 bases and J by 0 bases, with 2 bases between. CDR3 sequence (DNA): TGTGCCTGGAGTCGCTCTGGGGCCAACGTCCTGACTTTC. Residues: CAWSRSGANVLTF.